These 14 T cell receptor beta chains originate from one sample sequenced in a study of blood T cell repertoires in COVID-19. Here immunoSEQ multiplex PCR was the method, and the copy in TCRdb shows in-frame clones only, minus some. The table has 130,000 to 150,000 clones, just under 85% seen once. The sample comprised peripheral blood. Receptor source: a woman aged 40 to 50 with active or convalescent COVID-19.

On this clone itself: The same CDR3 also results from other DNA sequences found in this sample. The chain is built from TRBV11-3 and TRBJ1-1; 7 nucleotides align to TRBD1. The CDR3 is made up of 15 amino acids. CDR1 and CDR2 (germline): SGHNT, YENEEA. Trimming took 3 bases from V and 0 from J; bases not matched to a gene: 4. CDR3 DNA: TGTGCCAGCAGCTTTAAGGGACAGCTGAACACTGAAGCTTTCTTT. Residues: CASSFKGQLNTEAFF.

V is TRBV28 and J is TRBJ2-7; D gene ambiguous. Trimming cost V 3 bases and J 4 bases, with 7 bases left between them. The CDR3 extends over 12 amino acids. Germline CDR1 and CDR2: MDHEN and SYDVKM. CDR3 DNA: TGTGCCAGCAGTTTGGCCAGGTACGAGCAGTACTTC. Its translation is CASSLARYEQYF. The complete variable domain, with remaining parts taken from reference TRBV28 and TRBJ2-7, reads DVKVTQSSRYLVKRTGEKVFLECVQDMDHENMFWYRQDPGLGLRLIYFSYDVKMKEKGDIPEGYSVSREKKERFSLILESASTNQTSMYLCASSLARYEQYFGPGTRLTVT.

V gene TRBV29-1 combines with J gene TRBJ2-6; 9 positions match TRBD1. From germline, CDR1 is SQVTM and CDR2 ANQGSEA. With 6 bases clipped from V and 4 bases from J, the junction kept 10 bases outside the gene matches. The CDR3 has 16 amino acids. CDR3 in DNA: TGCAGCGTGATAAAAGACAGGGGGGAAGGGGCCAACGTCCTGACTTTC. It translates to CSVIKDRGEGANVLTF. The full variable domain, completed using reference TRBV29-1 and TRBJ2-6, is SAVISQKPSRDICQRGTSLTIQCQVDSQVTMMFWYRQQPGQSLTLIATANQGSEATYESGFVIDKFPISRPNLTFSTLTVSNMSPEDSSIYLCSVIKDRGEGANVLTFGAGSRLTVL.

The V gene is TRBV10-1, the J gene TRBJ2-3, with 7 nucleotides matching TRBD1. Germline V gene sequence: CDR1 WNHNN, CDR2 SYGVQD (reference sequence). Germline trimming cut 6 bases from V and 1 base from J; bases unmatched to any gene: 4. CDR3 length: 14 amino acids. The CDR3 reads CASSQGVGTDTQYF. The CDR3 nucleotides read TGCGCCAGCAGCCAGGGGGTTGGCACAGATACGCAGTATTTT.

The chain links TRBV10-3 to TRBJ2-7, with 11 bases lining up with TRBD1. This CDR3 spans 15 amino acids. V was pared by 6 bases and J by 1 base, with 5 bases of the junction left unmatched. Germline lookup yields CDR1 ENHRY and CDR2 SYGVKD. The CDR3 nucleotides are TGTGCCATCAGCGCGGGACAGGGGGAGTCCTACGAGCAGTACTTC. Protein: CAISAGQGESYEQYF.

This clone was seen only a few times. J is TRBJ2-7 and V is TRBV28; D is possibly TRBD1 (6 bases). V was trimmed by 5 bases and J by 5 bases, leaving 13 bases between them. This CDR3 has 13 amino acids. The germline V gene has CDR1 MDHEN and CDR2 SYDVKM. CDR3 bases: TGTGCCAGCAGTATCGTACACAGGGACGAGCAGTACTTC. This sequence encodes CASSIVHRDEQYF.

This chain uses TRBV4-3 with TRBJ2-1, with 13 bases lining up with TRBD2. Germline CDR1 is LGHNA and CDR2 is YSLEER. CDR3 length equals 18 residues. With V trimmed by 3 bases and J by 6 bases, 11 bases remained unmatched. The CDR3 region is CASSQQGPGTSGVNEQFF. The DNA of the CDR3 is TGCGCCAGCAGCCAGCAAGGGCCCGGGACTAGCGGGGTCAATGAGCAGTTCTTC.

The chain recombines TRBV28 with TRBJ1-1; tentative D call: TRBD1 (6 bases). This CDR3 is built from 14 residues. Germline CDR1 MDHEN, CDR2 SYDVKM. V was shortened by 8 bases and J by 4 bases, with 17 bases between the two germline ends. DNA for the CDR3: TGTGCCAGCGCAAAGTACAGGGCGGGCACTGAAGCTTTCTTT. Amino acids: CASAKYRAGTEAFF. Full variable domain (missing parts from reference TRBV28 and TRBJ1-1): DVKVTQSSRYLVKRTGEKVFLECVQDMDHENMFWYRQDPGLGLRLIYFSYDVKMKEKGDIPEGYSVSREKKERFSLILESASTNQTSMYLCASAKYRAGTEAFFGQGTRLTVV.

The V and J genes are TRBV16 and TRBJ1-6; 9 positions agree with TRBD1. The CDR3 has 16 residues. Germline CDR1 KGHSY, CDR2 FQNENV. After removal of 3 bases from V and 5 bases from J, the junction contained 5 bases not matched to a gene. The CDR3 reads CASSHPDRGNNSPLHF. The CDR3 DNA follows: TGTGCCAGCAGCCACCCGGACAGGGGCAATAATTCACCCCTCCACTTT.

The chain has TRBV19 and TRBJ2-3, with a possible D match to TRBD1 (6 bases). V gave up 3 bases and J gave up 0 bases, with 22 bases separating them. The CDR3 runs 19 residues. The germline V gene has CDR1 LNHDA and CDR2 SQIVND (reference sequence). CDR3 sequence: CASSMLQGIGGASTDTQYF. In DNA form, the CDR3 reads TGTGCCAGTAGTATGCTACAGGGAATTGGGGGTGCTAGCACAGATACGCAGTATTTT.

The genes are TRBV5-5 and TRBJ2-6; D possibly corresponds to TRBD2 (6 bases). The CDR3 length is 17 residues. From germline, CDR1 is SGHKS and CDR2 YYEKEE (reference sequence). V was cut by 1 base and J by 0 bases, with 11 bases left in between. CDR3 in DNA: TGTGCCAGCAGCTTGAACGCGGGGTACTCTGGGGCCAACGTCCTGACTTTC. This translates into CASSLNAGYSGANVLTF.

The chain employs TRBV5-4 and TRBJ1-2, with 8 bases lining up with TRBD1. The J segment lost 4 bases and the V segment lost 3 bases, leaving 11 bases of the junction unmatched. This CDR3 is 16 amino acids long. The germline V gene encodes CDR1 SGHNT and CDR2 YYREEE (reference sequence). CDR3 protein: CASSSLAGGYGYGYTF. The DNA for the CDR3 is TGTGCCAGCAGCTCGCTGGCAGGGGGCTATGGCTATGGCTACACCTTC. The entire variable domain, with the rest obtained from reference TRBV5-4 and TRBJ1-2, is as follows: ETGVTQSPTHLIKTRGQQVTLRCSSQSGHNTVSWYQQALGQGPQFIFQYYREEENGRGNFPPRFSGLQFPNYSSELNVNALELDDSALYLCASSSLAGGYGYGYTFGSGTRLTVV.

The chain is built from TRBV7-8 and TRBJ1-2; TRBD1 matches at 10 bases. CDR3 size: 14 residues. CDR1 is SGHVS and CDR2 is FQNEAQ in the germline V gene. After removal of 5 bases from V and 2 bases from J, the junction contained 2 bases not matched to a gene. CDR3 in amino acids: CASSRTGGNYGYTF. DNA of the CDR3: TGTGCCAGCAGCCGGACAGGGGGGAACTATGGCTACACCTTC.

The V and J genes are TRBV10-2 and TRBJ1-1; D is perhaps TRBD1 (6 bases). With 6 bases removed from V and 1 base from J, the gap between germline ends came to 12 bases. Germline V gene lookup returns CDR1 WSHSY and CDR2 SAAADI. The CDR3 extends over 14 amino acids. The CDR3 protein is CASRIGQPNTEAFF. The CDR3 nucleotides are TGCGCCAGCAGGATTGGACAGCCGAACACTGAAGCTTTCTTT.